This is a list of T cell receptor beta chains from one sample in a study of blood T cell repertoires in COVID-19. Measured with immunoSEQ multiplex PCR; TCRdb has only the in-frame clones, and not every one. The repertoire has roughly 150,000 clones, about 80% of them found once; the top ten carry around 8%. Sequenced: peripheral blood. These receptor sequences come from a human donor in a cohort sampled during active COVID-19. The CDR3 runs from the conserved cysteine through the conserved F or W. A D gene is named only where the DNA matches it firmly. Only some rows state a clone size, as once, few, many or a class for expanded clones.

cdr3_nt cdr3_aa d_call clone_size j_call v_call
TGTGCCAGCAGCAGAGATCCTAGCGGGGGGAGCTCCTACAATGAGCAGTTCTTC CASSRDPSGGSSYNEQFF TRBD2 . TRBJ2-1 TRBV5-4
TGTGCCAGCAGAAGGGACAGGGGAGCTTTCTTT CASRRDRGAFF TRBD1 few TRBJ1-1 TRBV2
TGTGCCAGCAGTAGGGAGCTTAAGGCGGATGAGCAGTTCTTC CASSRELKADEQFF . . TRBJ2-1 TRBV6-4
TGTGCCAGCAGCCAAGAGACTAATCGGCTAGTACGCAATGAGCAGTTCTTC CASSQETNRLVRNEQFF . once TRBJ2-1 TRBV3-1/TRBV3-2
TGTGCCAGCAGCCCACAAGAGACCCAGTACTTC CASSPQETQYF . . TRBJ2-5 TRBV7-9
TGTGCCAGCAGCTTGTCCCCAGGGGGAGTATTTAATTCACCCCTCCACTTT CASSLSPGGVFNSPLHF TRBD1 once TRBJ1-6 TRBV5-6
TGTGCCAGCAGTTACCCGGGACTAGCGGGGGGAATTAACTCCTACAATGAGCAGTTCTTC CASSYPGLAGGINSYNEQFF TRBD2 . TRBJ2-1 TRBV6-2/TRBV6-3
TGTGCCAGCAGTGTGGAAGCGGGGGTGAACGAGCAGTTCTTC CASSVEAGVNEQFF TRBD2 few TRBJ2-1 TRBV2
TGTGCCAGCAGTGAAGATACTAGCGGGGGGGCCACGCAGTATTTT CASSEDTSGGATQYF TRBD2 once TRBJ2-3 TRBV2
TGTGCCATCAGCTCGGGACAGGCCCCCTACGAGCAGTACTTC CAISSGQAPYEQYF TRBD1 few TRBJ2-7 TRBV10-3
TGTGCCAGCAAACCACTAGCGGGGGGTCGAGATACGCAGTATTTT CASKPLAGGRDTQYF TRBD2 once TRBJ2-3 TRBV6-6
TGCGCCAGCAGCCCGGGACTAGCGGGGGGAAGGAGGAAAGAGACCCAGTACTTC CASSPGLAGGRRKETQYF TRBD2 . TRBJ2-5 TRBV4-1
TGCAGCGTTGAGCGGACAGGGGGCTACGAGCAGTACTTC CSVERTGGYEQYF TRBD1 . TRBJ2-7 TRBV29-1
TGTGCCAGCAGTACAACTAGCGGGGGCCCCTACGAGCAGTACTTC CASSTTSGGPYEQYF TRBD2 . TRBJ2-7 TRBV6-2/TRBV6-3
TGCGCCAGCAGCCATGGGGGGAACGTCCAAGAGACCCAGTACTTC CASSHGGNVQETQYF . . TRBJ2-5 TRBV4-1
TGTGCCAGCAGCCGGGGAGGTAACCAAGAGACCCAGTACTTC CASSRGGNQETQYF . . TRBJ2-5 TRBV7-9
TGTGCCAGTAGTATACCCCAGACAGCCAACTATGGCTACACCTTC CASSIPQTANYGYTF . . TRBJ1-2 TRBV19
TGTGCCAGCTCACCACAGGGAGGGGATTCACCCCTCCACTTT CASSPQGGDSPLHF . . TRBJ1-6 TRBV18
TGCGCCAGCAGCTATACCGGGACTAGCGGGGGCCTCGAGCAGTACTTC CASSYTGTSGGLEQYF TRBD2 once TRBJ2-7 TRBV5-1
TGTGCCAGCAGCGTAGGCGGGGGATCCTACAATGAGCAGTTCTTC CASSVGGGSYNEQFF TRBD2 . TRBJ2-1 TRBV11-3